This paragraph covers one T cell receptor beta chain sequence. Its antigen is as yet unknown. As the sequencing template, cDNA was produced by extracting RNA and reverse transcribing it. TCRdb keeps only in-frame clones here, not all; method: immunoSEQ multiplex PCR. The sample has some 130,000 clones, 45% to 60% seen once. This entry comes from a study of CD8+ T cells in alopecia areata. Study information: Oral tofacitinib (5 to 10 mg twice daily) was administered to treated patients.

Treatment denoted: oral pan-JAK inhibitor, 5-10 mg twice daily. General study results and limits: Relative to normal scalp, lesional scalp, especially alopecia totalis/universalis, showed higher clonality.

The CDR3 runs 12 residues. The V gene lost 0 bases and the J gene lost 5 bases, with 5 bases spanning the gap. Germline lookup yields CDR1 SQVTM and CDR2 ANQGSEA. The V call is TRBV29-1, the J call TRBJ2-1; D gene ambiguous. The clonotype comes from a human donor with alopecia areata. The material was CD8+ T cells sorted from blood, obtained at week 4, from a patient treated with tofacitinib. The CDR3 is CSVEESDNEQFF. CDR3 nucleotide sequence: TGCAGCGTTGAAGAGTCGGACAATGAGCAGTTCTTC.